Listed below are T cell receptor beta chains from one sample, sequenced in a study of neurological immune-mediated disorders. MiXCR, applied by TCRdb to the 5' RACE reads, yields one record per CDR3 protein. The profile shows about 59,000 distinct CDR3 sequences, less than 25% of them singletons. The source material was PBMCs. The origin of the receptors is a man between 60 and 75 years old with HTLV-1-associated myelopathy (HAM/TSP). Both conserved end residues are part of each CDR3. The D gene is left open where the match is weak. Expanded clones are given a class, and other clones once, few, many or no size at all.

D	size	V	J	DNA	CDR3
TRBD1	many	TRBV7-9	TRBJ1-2	TGTGCCAGCAGCTTAGCGTTAACAGGGGTATATGGCTACACCTTC	CASSLALTGVYGYTF
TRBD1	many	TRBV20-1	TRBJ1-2	TGCAGTGCTCCCACAGGGGGTGGCTATGGCTACACCTTC	CSAPTGGGYGYTF
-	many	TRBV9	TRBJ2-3	TGTGCCAGCAGCGTAGGTAATCTGGGGCCCCTGGGCACAGATACGCAGTATTTT	CASSVGNLGPLGTDTQYF
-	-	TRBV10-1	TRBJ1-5	TGCGCCAGCAGTGAGGGCAGTAGCAATCAGCCCCAGCATTTT	CASSEGSSNQPQHF
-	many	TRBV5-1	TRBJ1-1	TGCGCCAGCAGCAAGGGACCTACGGAAGTTGAAGCTTTCTTT	CASSKGPTEVEAFF
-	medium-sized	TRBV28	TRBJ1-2	TGTGCCAGCAGTTCTAGTCCCAGGGTATGGGATGGCTACACCTTC	CASSSSPRVWDGYTF
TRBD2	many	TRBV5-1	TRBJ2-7	TGCGCCAGCAGCTCGCCCGGGACTAGCGGGTCCCCCTACGAGCAGTACTTC	CASSSPGTSGSPYEQYF
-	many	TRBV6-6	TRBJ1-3	TGTGCCAGCAGTCGGGACGGGGAAGACACCATATATTTT	CASSRDGEDTIYF
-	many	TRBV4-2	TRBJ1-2	TGTGCCAGCAGCCAAGATGGTGGCACAGGGTTCTACACCTTC	CASSQDGGTGFYTF
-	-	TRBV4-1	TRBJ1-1	TGCGCCAGCAGCCAAGATTGGGGGAGGAACACTGAAGCTTTCTTT	CASSQDWGRNTEAFF
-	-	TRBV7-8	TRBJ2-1	TGTGCCAGCAGCTTAGGAGTGAGAGCCGAGCAGTTCTTC	CASSLGVRAEQFF
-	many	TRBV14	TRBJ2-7	TGTGCCAGCAGCCAGGTCCCTTCAGAGCAGTACTTC	CASSQVPSEQYF
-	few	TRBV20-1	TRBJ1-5	TGCAGTGCTATACATGGTAATGGCAATCAGCCCCAGCATTTT	CSAIHGNGNQPQHF
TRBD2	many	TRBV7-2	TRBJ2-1	TGTGCCAGCAGCTTAGAAGGGACTAGCGGGAGGTTCAACAATGAGCAGTTCTTC	CASSLEGTSGRFNNEQFF
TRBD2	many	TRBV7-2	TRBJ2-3	TGTGCCAGCAGCTTCGGACTAGCGGGGCGCACAGATACGCAGTATTTT	CASSFGLAGRTDTQYF
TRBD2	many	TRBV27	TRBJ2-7	TGTGCCAGCAGTACCCAGCGGGAGGGACCTAGTGGCGAGCAGTACTTC	CASSTQREGPSGEQYF
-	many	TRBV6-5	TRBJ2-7	TGTGCCAGCAGCGGCAGGGGAGCGGGCACCTACGAGCAGTACTTC	CASSGRGAGTYEQYF
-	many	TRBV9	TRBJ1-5	TGTGCCAGCAGCGTAGACCCGGGGAGCAATCAGCCCCAGCATTTT	CASSVDPGSNQPQHF
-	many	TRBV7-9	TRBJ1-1	TGTGCCAGCAGCATAGATGGGCTCACTGAAGCTTTCTTT	CASSIDGLTEAFF
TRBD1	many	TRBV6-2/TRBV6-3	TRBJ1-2	TGTGCCAGCAGGCTACAGGGGGCGACCTATGGCTACACCTTC	CASRLQGATYGYTF
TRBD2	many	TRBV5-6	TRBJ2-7	TGTGCCAGCAGCGCGGGACTAGCGGTGAGCTCCTACGAGCAGTACTTC	CASSAGLAVSSYEQYF
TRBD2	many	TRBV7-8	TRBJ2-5	TGTGCCAGCACCTCCTCGTATCGGGAGGGCCTGGAGACCCAGTACTTC	CASTSSYREGLETQYF
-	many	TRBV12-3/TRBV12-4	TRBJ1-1	TGTGCCAGCAGCTTCGACAAAAGACAGGCGCCTTACACTGAAGCTTTCTTT	CASSFDKRQAPYTEAFF
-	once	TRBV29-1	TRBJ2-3	TGCAGCGTTGATACAGATGGACTAACAGATACGCAGTATTTT	CSVDTDGLTDTQYF
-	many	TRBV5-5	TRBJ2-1	TGTGCCAGCAGCCCCAGGACAGCTTACAATGAGCAGTTCTTC	CASSPRTAYNEQFF
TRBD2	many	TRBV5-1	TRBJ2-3	TGCGCCAGCAGCAGGGGGACTAGCGGTCCAGATACGCAGTATTTT	CASSRGTSGPDTQYF
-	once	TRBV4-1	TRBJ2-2	TGCGCCAGCAGCTCCGGGACTCTGAACACCGGGGAGCTGTTTTTT	CASSSGTLNTGELFF
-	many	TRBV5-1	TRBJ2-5	TGCGCCAGCAGCCCAAACATGGGAGGAGAGACCCAGTACTTC	CASSPNMGGETQYF
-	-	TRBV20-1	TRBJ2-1	TGCAGTGCTAGTCCTCTAAATGAGCAGTTCTTC	CSASPLNEQFF
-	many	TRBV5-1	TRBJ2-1	TGCGCCAGCCGACATGAGCCCAGCAATGAGCAGTTCTTC	CASRHEPSNEQFF
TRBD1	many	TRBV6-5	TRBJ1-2	TGTGCCAGCAGTTTCGGACAGGGGGCATATTTCTATGGCTACACCTTC	CASSFGQGAYFYGYTF
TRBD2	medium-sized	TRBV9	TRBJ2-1	TGTGCCAGCAGCGTAGGTAGCGGGAGGGCCACGGTAAAGAATGAGCAGTTCTTC	CASSVGSGRATVKNEQFF
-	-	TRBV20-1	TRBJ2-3	TGCAGTGCTAGACAGTCGCCCGGGGGAGATACGCAGTATTTT	CSARQSPGGDTQYF
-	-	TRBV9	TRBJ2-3	TGTGCCAGCAGCGCCTGGGCCTTTAGCACAGATACGCAGTATTTT	CASSAWAFSTDTQYF
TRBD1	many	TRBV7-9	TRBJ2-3	TGTGCCAGCAGCTGGGACAGGGGGACGGTTACGCAGTATTTT	CASSWDRGTVTQYF
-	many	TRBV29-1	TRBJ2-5	TGCAGCGCTAGTGGACCTCGCCAAGAGACCCAGTACTTC	CSASGPRQETQYF
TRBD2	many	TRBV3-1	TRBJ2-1	TGTGCCAGCAGCCAAGATAGGATGGGCGGGAGACAACACAATGAGCAGTTCTTC	CASSQDRMGGRQHNEQFF
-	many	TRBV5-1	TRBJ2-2	TGCGCCAGCAGCGTGAACACCGGGGAGCTGTTTTTT	CASSVNTGELFF
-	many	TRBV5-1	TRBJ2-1	TGCGCCAGCAGCCGGATGGCTAATGAGCAGTTCTTC	CASSRMANEQFF
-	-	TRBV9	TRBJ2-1	TGTGCCAGCGGGGGATTATCGGGAGTCCACAATGAGCAGTTCTTC	CASGGLSGVHNEQFF
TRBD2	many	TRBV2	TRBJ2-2	TGTGCCAGCAGTATAGCGGGAGTAGTTGCCGGGGAGCTGTTTTTT	CASSIAGVVAGELFF
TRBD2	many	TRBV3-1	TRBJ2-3	TGTGCCAGCAGCCGCGCGCGGTCAACCAACCGACAAGCGGGAGGAATGGCAGATACGCAGTATTTT	CASSRARSTNRQAGGMADTQYF
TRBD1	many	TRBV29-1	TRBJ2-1	TGCAGCGTTGCTAGGGACAGGACGAACAATGAGCAGTTCTTC	CSVARDRTNNEQFF
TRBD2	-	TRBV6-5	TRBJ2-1	TGTGCCAGCAGCCGCCAAAGCGGGAGAAACGGGGAGCAGTTCTTC	CASSRQSGRNGEQFF
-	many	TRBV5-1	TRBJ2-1	TGCGCCAGCAGCTTGGGGCGGGAAGGGGGAACTGAGCAGTTCTTC	CASSLGREGGTEQFF
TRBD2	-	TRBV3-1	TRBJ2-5	TGTGCCAGCAGCCAAGCGGGACTAGCGGGACGAGAGACCCAGTACTTC	CASSQAGLAGRETQYF
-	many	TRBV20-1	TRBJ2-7	TGCAGTGCTAGGGACAGACCTACCGAGCAGTACTTC	CSARDRPTEQYF
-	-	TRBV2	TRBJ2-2	TGTGCCAGCGGGAACTCCGGGGAGCTGTTTTTT	CASGNSGELFF
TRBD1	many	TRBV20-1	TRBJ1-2	TGCAGTGCTATCCCGGACAGGGTGTATGGCTACACCTTC	CSAIPDRVYGYTF
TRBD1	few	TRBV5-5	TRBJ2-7	TGTGCCAGCAGTTTCCGGACAGGGGGCTACGAGCAGTACTTC	CASSFRTGGYEQYF
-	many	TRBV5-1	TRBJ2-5	TGCGCCAGCAGCTTCGACATTAACCAAGAGACCCAGTACTTC	CASSFDINQETQYF
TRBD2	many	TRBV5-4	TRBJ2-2	TGTGCCAGCAGCTTGGGCGGGAGGGCCGTCGTCGGGGAGCTGTTTTTT	CASSLGGRAVVGELFF
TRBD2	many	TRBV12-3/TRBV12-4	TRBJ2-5	TGTGCCAGCAGCCTTGGACTAGCGGGACAAGAGACCCAGTACTTC	CASSLGLAGQETQYF
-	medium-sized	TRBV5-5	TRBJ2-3	TGTGCCAGCAGCTCCGGCCCCAGCACAGATACGCAGTATTTT	CASSSGPSTDTQYF
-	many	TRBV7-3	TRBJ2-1	TGTGCCAGCAGCCTTAGCGGCTCCTACAATGAGCAGTTCTTC	CASSLSGSYNEQFF
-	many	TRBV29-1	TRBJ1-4	TGCAGCGCATCGGAAGGTGGCGAAAAACTGTTTTTT	CSASEGGEKLFF
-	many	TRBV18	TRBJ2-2	TGTGCCAGCTCACCTGATCGGAACACCGGGGAGCTGTTTTTT	CASSPDRNTGELFF
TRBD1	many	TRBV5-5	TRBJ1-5	TGTGCCAGCAGGTGGGGACAGTCTAGCAATCAGCCCCAGCATTTT	CASRWGQSSNQPQHF
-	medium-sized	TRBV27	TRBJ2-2	TGTGCCAGCAACCCCCGGGGCCTAGCGTTGGGACCCGGGGAGCTGTTTTTT	CASNPRGLALGPGELFF